The present entry profiles one TCR beta chain with its context. The data originate from a study of T cells after yellow fever vaccination. TCRdb independently ran MiXCR on the 5' RACE reads; one entry per CDR3 protein. There are roughly 190,000 distinct CDR3 sequences in the sample; roughly 9.6% occur only once, and 36% lies in the top ten. V lost 0 bases, J lost 5 bases, and 14 bases lay in between. The CDR3 runs to 16 residues. Germline V gives CDR1 LGHNA, CDR2 YNFKEQ. The material sequenced was CD8+ T cells sorted from PBMCs, taken 15 days after the yellow fever booster vaccination. This chain joins TRBV4-2 and TRBJ1-5; D perhaps matches TRBD1 (5 bases). The receptor comes from a man aged 18 to 29 who received the YFV17D yellow fever vaccine. The CDR3, as DNA: TGTGCCAGCAGCCAAGAATGGGGCAGGGCCGATCAGCCCCAGCATTTT. Its protein is CASSQEWGRADQPQHF.